The 8 T cell receptor beta chains listed next were all sequenced from one sample in a study. TCRdb re-called the 5' RACE reads through MiXCR, storing one row per CDR3 protein. The table has 35,000 to 50,000 distinct CDR3 sequences, 29% seen once. Sequenced sample: memory CD4+ T cells sorted from a lymph node. Described subset: memory CD4+ T cells, CD4+CD45RO+CD25-. All receptors come from a female donor with breast cancer.

The CDR3 coding sequence is TGTGCCAGCAGCTCTACGAGGGATACGCAGTATTTT. Amino acid sequence: CASSSTRDTQYF. The chain employs TRBV7-9 and TRBJ2-3; no clear D. V lost 4 bases to trimming and J lost 6 bases, with 8 bases between them. CDR1 and CDR2 (germline): SEHNR, FQNEAQ (reference sequence). The CDR3 loop spans 12 amino acids.

The chain links TRBV27 to TRBJ2-3; TRBD2 matches at 8 bases. After removal of 5 bases from V and 5 bases from J, the junction contained 9 bases not matched to a gene. Germline CDR1 MNHEY, CDR2 SMNVEV (reference sequence). The CDR3 sequence is 15 residues long. CDR3 DNA: TGTGCCAGCAGTAAACCGGGACTAGGTAAAGATACGCAGTATTTT. Translated: CASSKPGLGKDTQYF.

CDR3 loop: CAGNTRTSANNEQFF. CDR3 nucleotides: TGTGCCGGCAACACCCGGACTAGCGCCAACAATGAGCAGTTCTTC. The rearrangement uses TRBV28 and TRBJ2-1; 9 bases agree with TRBD2. The CDR3 contains 15 residues. Germline CDR1 is MDHEN and CDR2 is SYDVKM. J gave up 5 bases and V 11 bases, and 13 bases lay outside the gene matches.

This clonotype was seen more than once but under ten times. This chain uses TRBV27 with TRBJ2-5, with 11 bases matching TRBD2. V lost 7 bases, J lost 5 bases, and 9 bases stayed unmatched. The germline V gene encodes CDR1 MNHEY and CDR2 SMNVEV (reference sequence). The CDR3 sequence is 15 residues long. CDR3: CASKTSGEYGETQYF. The CDR3 DNA sequence: TGTGCCAGCAAGACTAGCGGGGAATATGGGGAGACCCAGTACTTC.

The chain is built from TRBV6-4 and TRBJ2-7; no reliable D call. The V and J ends lost 6 bases and 0 bases respectively, with 9 bases between them. The CDR3 sequence is 13 residues long. Germline V lookup: CDR1 MRHNA, CDR2 SNTAGT. The CDR3 bases are TGTGCCAGCAGAATGGTGAGCTCCTACGAGCAGTACTTC. Its translation: CASRMVSSYEQYF.

The J gene is TRBJ2-2, the V gene TRBV5-6, with TRBD1 matching 10 bases. The J segment lost 4 bases and the V segment lost 4 bases, leaving 4 bases of the junction unmatched. CDR1 SGHDT and CDR2 YYEEEE come from the germline V gene. The CDR3 has 15 amino acids. The CDR3: CASSPTGGGTGELFF. CDR3 in DNA: TGTGCCAGCAGCCCGACAGGGGGCGGCACCGGGGAGCTGTTTTTT. Looking up the rest from reference TRBV5-6 and TRBJ2-2 gives the full variable domain: DAGVTQSPTHLIKTRGQQVTLRCSPKSGHDTVSWYQQALGQGPQFIFQYYEEEERQRGNFPDRFSGHQFPNYSSELNVNALLLGDSALYLCASSPTGGGTGELFFGEGSRLTVL.

The chain joins TRBV10-3 to TRBJ2-2; weak D call: TRBD2 (5 bases). Germline CDR1 and CDR2: ENHRY and SYGVKD. The CDR3 has 15 residues. V lost 2 bases and J 3 bases, leaving 10 bases between the germline ends. The CDR3 DNA reads as TGTGCCATCAGTGAGGCCGGACTGGACACCGGGGAGCTGTTTTTT. Amino acid sequence: CAISEAGLDTGELFF.

This clonotype was detected only a few times. The conserved closing phenylalanine or tryptophan is absent in this CDR3, likely reflecting a read error. The chain combines TRBV9 with TRBJ1-5; D might be TRBD1 (5 bases). The germline V gene has CDR1 SGDLS and CDR2 YYNGEE. The V end was cut by 5 bases, the J end by 3 bases, with 9 bases between. The CDR3 length is 13 residues. The DNA of the CDR3 is TGTGCCAGCAGTCCGACAGACAATCAGCCCCAGCATATT. Encoded protein: CASSPTDNQPQHI.